This T cell receptor beta chain was sequenced for a study of graft-versus-host responses after intestinal transplantation. TCRdb keeps only in-frame clones here, not all; method: immunoSEQ multiplex PCR. This sample carries approximately 92,000 clones, around nine tenths of them seen once, and the ten largest clones take about 6.3%. Points on this clone: The antigen remains unidentified.

Here the sequenced sample was unstimulated CD8+ T cells sorted from spleen or lymph node cells, taken before intestinal transplant. This TCR was recovered from a human donor who received an intestinal transplant.

The CDR3 sequence is CASRLTLKQYF. The CDR3 DNA is TGTGCAAGTCGCTTAACCCTTAAGCAGTACTTC. This chain joins TRBV12-2 and TRBJ2-7. TRBV12-2 is reported as a pseudogene. This CDR3 contains 11 residues.